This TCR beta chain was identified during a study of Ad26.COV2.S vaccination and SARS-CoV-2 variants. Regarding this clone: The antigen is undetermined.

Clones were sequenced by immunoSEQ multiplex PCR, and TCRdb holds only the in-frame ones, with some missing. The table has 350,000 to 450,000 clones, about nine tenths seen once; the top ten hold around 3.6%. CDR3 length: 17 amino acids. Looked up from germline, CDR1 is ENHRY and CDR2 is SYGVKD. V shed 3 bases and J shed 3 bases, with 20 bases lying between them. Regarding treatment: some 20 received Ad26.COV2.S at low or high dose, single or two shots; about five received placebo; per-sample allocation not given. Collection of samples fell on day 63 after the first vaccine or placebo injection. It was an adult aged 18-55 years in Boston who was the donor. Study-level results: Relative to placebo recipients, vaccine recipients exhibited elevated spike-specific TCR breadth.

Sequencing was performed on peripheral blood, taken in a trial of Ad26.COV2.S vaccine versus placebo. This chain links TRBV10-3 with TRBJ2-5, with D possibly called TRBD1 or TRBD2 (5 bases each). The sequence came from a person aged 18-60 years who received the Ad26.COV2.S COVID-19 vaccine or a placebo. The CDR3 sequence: CAISDRGDRGPKETQYF. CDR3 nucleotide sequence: TGTGCCATCAGTGATCGCGGAGATCGGGGCCCTAAAGAGACCCAGTACTTC.